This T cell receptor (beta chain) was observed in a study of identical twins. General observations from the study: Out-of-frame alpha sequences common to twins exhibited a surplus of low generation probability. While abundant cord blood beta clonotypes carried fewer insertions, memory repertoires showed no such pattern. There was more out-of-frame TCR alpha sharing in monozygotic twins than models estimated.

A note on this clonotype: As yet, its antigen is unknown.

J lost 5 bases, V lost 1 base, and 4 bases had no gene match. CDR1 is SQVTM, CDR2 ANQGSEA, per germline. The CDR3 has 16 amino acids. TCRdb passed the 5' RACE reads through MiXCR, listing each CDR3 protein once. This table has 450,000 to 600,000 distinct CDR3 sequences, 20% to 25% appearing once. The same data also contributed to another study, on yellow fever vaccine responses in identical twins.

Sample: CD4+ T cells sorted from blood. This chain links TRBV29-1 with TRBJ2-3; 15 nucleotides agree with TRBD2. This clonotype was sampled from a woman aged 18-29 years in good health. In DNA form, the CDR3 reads TGCAGCGTTGAAGCACGGACTAGCGGGAGGGTAGATACGCAGTATTTT. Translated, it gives CSVEARTSGRVDTQYF.